Listed below are T cell receptor beta chains from one sample, sequenced in a study of T cell repertoires in cytomegalovirus infection. Each CDR3 protein is one row after TCRdb ran MiXCR on the reads. The table lists some 480,000 distinct CDR3 sequences, more than 30% of them singletons. The antigens of these receptors remain unknown. The sample here was cultured PBMCs, taken from culture after CMV antigen stimulation. The receptors shown here come from a human donor in good health (CMV status not recorded). Some clones in this sample may be carry-over from other donors' samples. CDR3s include the opening cysteine and the closing phenylalanine or tryptophan. A D gene is named only where the DNA matches it firmly. Not all rows give a size; the values are once, few, many and, for expanded clones, a class.

.,17,TRBV6-2/TRBV6-3,.,TRBJ2-1,CASSKIGTVSSYNEQFF,TGTGCCAGCAGCAAAATCGGGACGGTGAGCTCCTACAATGAGCAGTTCTTC
.,13,TRBV7-3,.,TRBJ2-7,CAVLDVRGYEQYF,TGTGCAGTCCTGGACGTTAGGGGTTACGAGCAGTACTTC
.,15,TRBV7-6,TRBD2,TRBJ2-1,CVSSQGLASSNEQFF,TGTGTCAGCAGCCAGGGACTAGCGTCTTCCAATGAGCAGTTCTTC
few,14,TRBV7-9,TRBD1,TRBJ2-1,CATIGQGSYNEQFF,TGTGCCACCATTGGACAGGGTTCCTACAATGAGCAGTTCTTC
many,12,TRBV7-2,.,TRBJ1-1,CASSPRGTEAFF,TGTGCCAGCAGCCCCCGGGGGACTGAAGCTTTCTTT
.,15,TRBV12-3/TRBV12-4,TRBD2,TRBJ2-1,CASSLTLAGVRSKFF,TGTGCCAGCAGTCTAACTCTAGCGGGAGTTAGAAGCAAGTTCTTC
.,20,TRBV12-5,TRBD2,TRBJ2-1,CASGRTSGRVKELSYNEQFF,TGTGCTAGTGGTCGGACTAGCGGGAGGGTAAAGGAGCTCTCCTACAATGAGCAGTTCTTC
few,12,TRBV28,TRBD1,TRBJ1-2,CASSSQGVGYTF,TGTGCCAGCAGTTCCCAGGGGGTCGGCTACACCTTC
few,13,TRBV19,.,TRBJ1-1,CASRARGPTEAFF,TGTGCCAGTCGTGCCCGAGGGCCCACTGAAGCTTTCTTT
.,20,TRBV11-3,TRBD2,TRBJ2-1,CASSFGLAGIPLSSYNEQFF,TGTGCCAGCAGCTTCGGGCTAGCGGGTATTCCCCTCAGCTCCTACAATGAGCAGTTCTTC
many,15,TRBV6-6,.,TRBJ1-4,CASSYEGGLGEKLFF,TGTGCCAGCAGTTACGAGGGAGGTTTAGGTGAAAAACTGTTTTTT
.,19,TRBV6-5,TRBD2,TRBJ2-1,CASSSVRTSGGSYHNEQFF,TGTGCCAGCAGTTCCGTTCGGACTAGCGGGGGCAGCTACCACAATGAGCAGTTCTTC
.,13,TRBV12-3/TRBV12-4,.,TRBJ2-3,CASSPRDPDTQYF,TGTGCCAGCAGTCCACGGGATCCAGATACGCAGTATTTT
.,19,TRBV11-2,TRBD2,TRBJ2-2,CASSAFRTSGSRRIGELFF,TGTGCCAGCAGCGCTTTCCGGACTAGCGGGAGTAGAAGAATCGGGGAGCTGTTTTTT
.,12,TRBV20-1,.,TRBJ2-7,CSGAADRYEQYF,TGCAGTGGGGCAGCGGATCGCTACGAGCAGTACTTC
.,16,TRBV28,.,TRBJ1-2,CASSGTAAGENYGYTF,TGTGCCAGCAGTGGGACGGCAGCGGGAGAAAACTATGGCTACACCTTC